Each of the 5 T cell receptor beta chains below was sequenced from the same sample in a study of OX40 agonist ivuxolimab in advanced cancers. The assay was immunoSEQ multiplex PCR, and TCRdb's table has in-frame clones only and misses some. Here the sample spans around 84,000 clones, approximately 95% being singletons. Here the sequenced sample was CD4+ or CD8+ T cells sorted from blood, taken in a trial of the OX40 agonist ivuxolimab. These receptors came from an adult with an advanced solid tumor such as melanoma, head and neck, liver or kidney cancer.

The chain has TRBV30 and TRBJ1-4; perhaps TRBD1 as D (5 bases). There are 17 residues in the CDR3. Germline CDR1 GTSNPN, CDR2 SVGIG (reference sequence). V lost 2 bases to trimming and J lost 3 bases, with 19 bases between them. The CDR3: CAWSPPMEGPANEKLFF. CDR3 DNA: TGTGCCTGGAGTCCACCGATGGAGGGGCCGGCTAATGAAAAACTGTTTTTT. Complete variable domain (other parts from reference TRBV30 and TRBJ1-4): SQTIHQWPATLVQPVGSPLSLECTVEGTSNPNLYWYRQAAGRGLQLLFYSVGIGQISSEVPQNLSASRPQDRQFILSSKKLLLSDSGFYLCAWSPPMEGPANEKLFFGSGTQLSVL.

In nucleotides, the CDR3 is TGCGCCAGCAGTGAGTCCACTAGCTCTAGCTCCTACGAGCAGTACTTC. Translation: CASSESTSSSSYEQYF. The chain carries TRBV10-2 and TRBJ2-7; possible D gene TRBD2, 6 bases. Trimming removed 0 bases at V and 0 bases at J, with 12 bases between. The CDR3 length is 16 residues. Germline assignment: CDR1 WSHSY and CDR2 SAAADI.

The chain is built from TRBV9 and TRBJ1-2; TRBD1 aligns across 7 bases. The CDR3 loop spans 16 amino acids. J gave up 4 bases and V 3 bases, and 12 bases lay outside the gene matches. Germline loops: CDR1 SGDLS, CDR2 YYNGEE. The CDR3 DNA reads TGTGCCAGCAGCGCCCTACTAACAGGGGCCGGCTATGGCTACACCTTC. The encoded protein is CASSALLTGAGYGYTF.

The genes are TRBV19 and TRBJ2-5, with 8 positions matching TRBD2. The V gene's germline CDR1 is LNHDA and CDR2 SQIVND (reference sequence). The J segment lost 5 bases and the V segment lost 4 bases, leaving 9 bases of the junction unmatched. This CDR3 has 15 residues. CDR3 protein: CASSSSGSPEETQYF. CDR3 nucleotides: TGTGCCAGTAGTAGCAGCGGGAGTCCCGAGGAGACCCAGTACTTC.

The rearrangement links TRBV19 to TRBJ1-1; D is undetermined. Germline CDR1 is LNHDA and CDR2 is SQIVND (reference sequence). The CDR3 sequence is 15 residues long. The V end lost 3 bases, the J end lost 2 bases, and 13 bases lay between the germline ends. CDR3: CASSINTASNTEAFF. The CDR3 nucleotides read TGTGCCAGTAGTATCAATACGGCCTCCAACACTGAAGCTTTCTTT. Full variable domain (rest looked up from reference TRBV19 and TRBJ1-1): DGGITQSPKYLFRKEGQNVTLSCEQNLNHDAMYWYRQDPGQGLRLIYYSQIVNDFQKGDIAEGYSVSREKKESFPLTVTSAQKNPTAFYLCASSINTASNTEAFFGQGTRLTVV.